This T cell receptor (beta chain) was documented in a study of identical twins. Study-wide findings and caveats: Abundant cord blood beta clonotypes carried fewer insertions; memory repertoires showed none.

Through template switching, a universal primer site was introduced, and the cDNA contained unique molecular identifiers. TCRdb processed the 5' RACE reads anew with MiXCR; each CDR3 protein has one entry. The top ten hold approximately 0.5% of the sample, which has 540,000 or so distinct CDR3 sequences, approximately 20% seen once. This clonotype was observed a handful of times. As yet, its antigen is unknown. The sample was also reused in another study, on yellow fever vaccine responses in identical twins.

The sequencing input was CD4+ T cells sorted from blood. The sequence derives from a woman younger than 35 in good health.

Here the CDR3 DNA reads TGTGCCAGCAGCGATCGGACAGGGCTGTCATGGCAGTACGTC. Translation gives CASSDRTGLSWQYV. The chain has TRBV2 and TRBJ2-7, with 8 bases that match TRBD1. Trimming removed 6 bases from V and 9 bases from J; junction bases left unmatched: 13. Germline values: CDR1 SNHLY, CDR2 FYNNEI. This CDR3 is 14 amino acids long.